This T cell receptor (beta chain) was observed in a study of response to subunit inactivated influenza vaccine. General study findings and limits: With each seasonal influenza vaccination, the authors suggested, few new T cells are recruited.

The CDR3 has 11 amino acids. Germline V gives CDR1 SQVTM, CDR2 ANQGSEA. After removal of 5 bases from V and 8 bases from J, the junction contained 5 bases not matched to a gene. This clonotype came up many times. The antigen remains undetermined. TCRdb ran MiXCR on the RT-PCR reads and lists one entry per CDR3 protein. The table records more than 400,000 distinct CDR3 sequences, 11% of them present only once. The sample here was PBMCs from blood, taken 40 to 50 days after vaccination. The source of this sequence is a man aged 45-60 years who received an inactivated influenza vaccine. J is TRBJ1-2 and V is TRBV29-1; TRBD1 matches at 7 bases. CDR3 sequence (DNA): TGCAGCGTTTTTGACAGGGACGGCTACACCTTC. Amino acid sequence: CSVFDRDGYTF. Supplemented by reference TRBV29-1 and TRBJ1-2, the full variable domain reads SAVISQKPSRDICQRGTSLTIQCQVDSQVTMMFWYRQQPGQSLTLIATANQGSEATYESGFVIDKFPISRPNLTFSTLTVSNMSPEDSSIYLCSVFDRDGYTFGSGTRLTVV.